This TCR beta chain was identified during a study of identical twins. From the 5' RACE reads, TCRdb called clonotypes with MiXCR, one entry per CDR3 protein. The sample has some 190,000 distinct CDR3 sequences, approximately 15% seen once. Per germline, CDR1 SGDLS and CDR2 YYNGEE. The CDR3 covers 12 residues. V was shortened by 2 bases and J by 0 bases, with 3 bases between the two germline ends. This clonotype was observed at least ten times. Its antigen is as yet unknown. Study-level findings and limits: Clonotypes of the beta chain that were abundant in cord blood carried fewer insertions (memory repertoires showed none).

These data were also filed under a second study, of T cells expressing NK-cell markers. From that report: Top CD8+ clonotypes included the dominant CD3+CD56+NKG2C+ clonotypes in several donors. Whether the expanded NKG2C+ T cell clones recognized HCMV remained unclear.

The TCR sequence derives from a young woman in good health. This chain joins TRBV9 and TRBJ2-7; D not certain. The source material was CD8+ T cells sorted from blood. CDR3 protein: CASSVSSYEQYF. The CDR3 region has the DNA TGTGCCAGCAGCGTCAGCTCCTACGAGCAGTACTTC.